The 17 T cell receptor beta chains below come from one sample, sequenced in a study of cytomegalovirus exposure and HLA in healthy donors. The study ran its PCR with 60 Vbeta and 13 Jbeta primers. Generated by immunoSEQ multiplex PCR, the TCRdb table keeps only in-frame clones and is missing some. The table shows over 130,000 clones, with more than 60% occurring only once. Sequences were obtained from PBMCs. The source is an older woman in good health and CMV-seronegative.

The genes are TRBV9 and TRBJ1-1; 11 nucleotides line up with TRBD1. CDR3 length: 18 amino acids. V lost 1 base and J lost 0; bases outside the gene matches: 8. Germline loops: CDR1 SGDLS, CDR2 YYNGEE. The CDR3 DNA follows: TGTGCCAGCAGCGTATTGAGGAAGGGACAGGGGGTGAACACTGAAGCTTTCTTT. Translation: CASSVLRKGQGVNTEAFF.

This chain joins TRBV7-3 and TRBJ2-7; 8 nucleotides align to TRBD2. The trim removed 1 base at V and 3 bases at J, leaving 2 bases unmatched. The CDR3 covers 14 residues. Germline-derived CDR1 and CDR2 are SGHTA and FQGTGA. The CDR3 coding sequence is TGTGCCAGCAGCTTAAACGGGAGGGGCTACGAGCAGTACTTC. Encoded protein: CASSLNGRGYEQYF.

J is TRBJ2-7 and V is TRBV4-1, with TRBD2 identical over 10 bases. V trimming: 0 bases; J trimming: 6 bases; junction bases outside the gene matches: 11. Germline CDR1 reads MGHRA; CDR2 reads YSYEKL. The CDR3 totals 17 residues. This CDR3 reads CASSQDPPSGGLSEQYF. The CDR3 DNA sequence: TGCGCCAGCAGCCAAGACCCCCCTAGCGGGGGTCTGTCCGAGCAGTACTTC.

V is TRBV18 and J is TRBJ2-4, with a tentative D call TRBD2 (6 bases). The CDR3 contains 17 residues. V was cut by 3 bases and J by 1 base, with 16 bases left in between. Germline V CDR1 and CDR2: KGHSH, LQKENI. DNA for the CDR3: TGTGCCAGCTCACCCCCACCCACTGGGGGGGCCAAAAACATTCAGTACTTC. This gives the protein CASSPPPTGGAKNIQYF.

The sample holds a few counts of this clone. The chain couples TRBV6-5 to TRBJ2-1; D perhaps matches TRBD2 (5 bases). The CDR3 is 14 amino acids. The germline CDR1 and CDR2 sequences are MNHEY and SVGAGI. Trimming removed 5 bases from V and 0 bases from J, with 8 bases in between. The CDR3 DNA follows: TGTGCCAGCAGTCGGGGTAACTCCTACAATGAGCAGTTCTTC. Amino acids: CASSRGNSYNEQFF.

In regard to this clone: The same CDR3 is also encoded by other DNA sequences in this sample. V gene TRBV5-4 combines with J gene TRBJ2-7; TRBD2 agrees at 10 bases. Trimming took 0 bases from V and 2 from J; bases not matched to a gene: 2. The CDR3 length is 15 residues. Germline CDR1 reads SGHNT; CDR2 reads YYREEE (reference sequence). The CDR3 is CASSLGSGRAYEQYF. The CDR3 DNA reads TGTGCCAGCAGCTTGGGAAGCGGGAGGGCCTACGAGCAGTACTTC. Full variable domain (rest looked up from reference TRBV5-4 and TRBJ2-7): ETGVTQSPTHLIKTRGQQVTLRCSSQSGHNTVSWYQQALGQGPQFIFQYYREEENGRGNFPPRFSGLQFPNYSSELNVNALELDDSALYLCASSLGSGRAYEQYFGPGTRLTVT.

This clone was seen more than once but under ten times. The gene calls are TRBV28 and TRBJ2-1, with a possible D match to TRBD1 (6 bases). The CDR3 length is 14 residues. Trimming removed 5 bases from V and 3 bases from J, with 11 bases in between. CDR1 and CDR2 from the germline V gene are MDHEN and SYDVKM. CDR3 sequence: CASSPPDSYNEQFF. The CDR3 DNA sequence: TGTGCCAGCAGTCCCCCGGACAGCTACAATGAGCAGTTCTTC.

By its share, this clone is medium-sized. The chain recombines TRBV10-2 with TRBJ2-1; 16 positions match TRBD2. The germline V gene has CDR1 WSHSY and CDR2 SAAADI. J gave up 6 bases and V 7 bases, and 3 bases lay outside the gene matches. CDR3 size: 15 residues. CDR3 nucleotides: TGCGCCAGCACCGGGACTAGCGGGAGGGGCAATGAGCAGTTCTTC. Amino acids: CASTGTSGRGNEQFF.

This chain uses TRBV7-2 with TRBJ2-1, with 10 bases that match TRBD2. The CDR3 is 14 amino acids. Looked up from germline, CDR1 is SGHTA and CDR2 is FQGNSA. The V segment lost 3 bases and the J segment 7 bases; nucleotides outside the gene matches: 3. The CDR3 DNA reads TGTGCCAGCAGCTTTAGCGGGAGGCAGAATGAGCAGTTCTTC. Encoded protein: CASSFSGRQNEQFF.

V usage is TRBV7-6 and J usage is TRBJ2-2, with a tentative D call TRBD1 (6 bases). The CDR3 is 14 residues long. Trimming left V 3 bases short and J 5 bases short, with 10 bases between. Germline CDR1 is SGHVS and CDR2 is FNYEAQ. The CDR3 region has the DNA TGTGCCAGCAGCTTGGGGACACAAACCGGGGAGCTGTTTTTT. As protein: CASSLGTQTGELFF.

This clone occurred a few times. The V gene is TRBV5-6, the J gene TRBJ2-7; 10 positions match TRBD1. The CDR3 consists of 16 residues. Germline CDR1 is SGHDT and CDR2 is YYEEEE. V gave up 2 bases and J gave up 3 bases; unmatched junction bases: 8. CDR3 residues: CASSFTSGTGDYEQYF. Here the CDR3 DNA reads TGTGCCAGCAGCTTTACCTCCGGGACAGGGGACTACGAGCAGTACTTC.

V gene TRBV7-2 combines with J gene TRBJ1-2; 8 nucleotides agree with TRBD1. The CDR3 is made up of 15 amino acids. The V gene's germline CDR1 is SGHTA and CDR2 FQGNSA. V shed 1 base, J shed 4 bases, and the junction held 5 bases outside the gene matches. The CDR3 region is CASSLGAQGAYGYTF. The CDR3 DNA sequence: TGTGCCAGCAGCTTAGGGGCTCAGGGGGCCTATGGCTACACCTTC.

V is TRBV7-2 and J is TRBJ2-3; possible D gene TRBD1, 5 bases. The germline V gene encodes CDR1 SGHTA and CDR2 FQGNSA. The CDR3 runs 11 residues. Trimming stripped 5 bases from V and 8 bases from J, with 8 bases between. The CDR3 here is CASSNQGTQYF. For the CDR3, the DNA is TGTGCCAGCAGCAATCAGGGTACGCAGTATTTT.

The CDR3 here is CASSVRTGDNSPLHF. The CDR3 DNA reads TGTGCCAGCAGCGTACGTACAGGGGATAATTCACCCCTCCACTTT. The chain uses TRBV9 and TRBJ1-6; 7 bases fit TRBD1. Trimming cost V 1 base and J 5 bases; bases outside gene matches: 3. The CDR3 extends over 15 amino acids. The V gene's germline CDR1 is SGDLS and CDR2 YYNGEE.

The chain's CDR3 is CASSPGRDEQFF. The CDR3 DNA reads as TGTGCCAGCTCCCCAGGGAGGGATGAGCAGTTCTTC. The chain employs TRBV18 and TRBJ2-1; 7 bases map to TRBD2. Germline values: CDR1 KGHSH, CDR2 LQKENI. The V gene end was trimmed by 6 bases and the J gene end by 8 bases; junction bases not matched to a gene: 4. The CDR3 is 12 residues long.

This chain links TRBV7-3 with TRBJ2-2; a weak D match, TRBD2 (5 bases). Trimming stripped 3 bases from V and 4 bases from J, with 9 bases between. Germline values: CDR1 SGHTA, CDR2 FQGTGA. The CDR3 is made up of 14 amino acids. CDR3 region: CASSFSGSTGELFF. CDR3 coding DNA: TGTGCCAGCAGCTTTTCGGGGTCCACCGGGGAGCTGTTTTTT.

This clone was seen a handful of times. The chain has TRBV15 and TRBJ2-7; 10 nucleotides match TRBD1. V gave up 5 bases and J gave up 6 bases; unmatched junction bases: 7. CDR3 length: 14 residues. Per germline, CDR1 LNHNV and CDR2 YYDKDF (reference sequence). CDR3 region: CATSGPGQGSEQYF. DNA for the CDR3: TGTGCCACCAGCGGTCCGGGACAGGGGAGCGAGCAGTACTTC. The entire variable domain, with the rest obtained from reference TRBV15 and TRBJ2-7, is as follows: DAMVIQNPRYQVTQFGKPVTLSCSQTLNHNVMYWYQQKSSQAPKLLFHYYDKDFNNEADTPDNFQSRRPNTSFCFLDIRSPGLGDTAMYLCATSGPGQGSEQYFGPGTRLTVT.